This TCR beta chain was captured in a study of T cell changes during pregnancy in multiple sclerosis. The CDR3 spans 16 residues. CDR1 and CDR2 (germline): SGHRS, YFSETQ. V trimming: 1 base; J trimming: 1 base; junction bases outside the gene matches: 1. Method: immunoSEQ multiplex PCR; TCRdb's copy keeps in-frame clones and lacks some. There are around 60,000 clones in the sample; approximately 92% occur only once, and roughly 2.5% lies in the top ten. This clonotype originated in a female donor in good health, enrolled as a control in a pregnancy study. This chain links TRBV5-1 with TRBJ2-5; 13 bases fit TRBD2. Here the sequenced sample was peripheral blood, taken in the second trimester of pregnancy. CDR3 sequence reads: CASSLTSGGVQETQYF. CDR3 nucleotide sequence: TGCGCCAGCAGCTTGACTAGCGGGGGGGTCCAAGAGACCCAGTACTTC. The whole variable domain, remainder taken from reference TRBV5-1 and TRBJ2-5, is KAGVTQTPRYLIKTRGQQVTLSCSPISGHRSVSWYQQTPGQGLQFLFEYFSETQRNKGNFPGRFSGRQFSNSRSEMNVSTLELGDSALYLCASSLTSGGVQETQYFGPGTRLLVL.